Below, one TCR beta chain is given with its context. Its antigen is as yet unknown. These data originate in a study of cytomegalovirus exposure and HLA in healthy donors. General study findings and limits: Later analysis placed DRB1 highest and HLA-C lowest in TCR association rates, which differed by HLA locus. A few CMV-associated chains proved CMV antigen-specific in vitro.

PCR employed 60 Vbeta and 13 Jbeta primers. Clones were sequenced by immunoSEQ multiplex PCR, and TCRdb holds only the in-frame ones, with some missing. Seen here are some 190,000 clones, 60% to 80% observed once, and the top ten hold 2% to 2.5%. The receptor comes from a woman younger than 45 in good health and CMV-seropositive. Sequencing was done on a sample of PBMCs.

The CDR3 DNA reads TGTGCCAGCAGAGGGACAGGGACTGGCTACACCTTC. Its translation: CASRGTGTGYTF. V gene TRBV11-2 combines with J gene TRBJ1-2; TRBD1 matches at 9 bases. Trimming at V came to 6 bases and at J to 7 bases, leaving 3 bases not matched to a gene. The germline V gene has CDR1 SGHAT and CDR2 FQNNGV. This CDR3 contains 12 residues.